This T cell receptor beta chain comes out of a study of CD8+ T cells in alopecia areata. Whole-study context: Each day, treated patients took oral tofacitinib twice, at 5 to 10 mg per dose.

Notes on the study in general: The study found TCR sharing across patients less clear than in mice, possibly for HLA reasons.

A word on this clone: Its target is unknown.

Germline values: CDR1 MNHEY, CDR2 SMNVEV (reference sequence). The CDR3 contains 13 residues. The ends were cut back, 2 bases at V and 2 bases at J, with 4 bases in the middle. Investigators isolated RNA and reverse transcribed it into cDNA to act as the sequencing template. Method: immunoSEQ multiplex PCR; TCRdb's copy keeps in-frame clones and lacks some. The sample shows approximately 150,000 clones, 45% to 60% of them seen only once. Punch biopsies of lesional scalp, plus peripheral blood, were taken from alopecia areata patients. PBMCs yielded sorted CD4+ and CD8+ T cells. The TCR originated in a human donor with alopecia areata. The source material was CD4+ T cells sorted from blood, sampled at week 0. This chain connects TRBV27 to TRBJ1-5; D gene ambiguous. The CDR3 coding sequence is TGTGCCAGCAGTTTAGTGGGCAATCAGCCCCAGCATTTT. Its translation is CASSLVGNQPQHF.